The 20 T cell receptor beta chains in this list originate from one sample, sequenced in a study of T-cell reconstitution after alpha-beta-depleted transplantation in children (dated by TCRdb to the mid-2010s). Receptor amplification or capture employed PCR. The sequencing machine was an Illumina HiSeq 2500. TCR libraries were prepared with molecular barcoding, using unique molecular identifiers to normalize TCRbeta repertoire quantification. The raw public reads went through TCRdb reprocessing: fastp at Q25, MiXCR clone calling, in-frame beta chains kept. Rows matching on CDR3 protein sequence are summarized as one entry with the most common DNA and genes. Recorded for this sample are 480,000 or so distinct CDR3 sequences; over 9.5% of them occurred a single time. The top ten clones comprise just over 2% of the sample. Read against the paper, the sample's treatment or condition label means: allogeneic hematopoietic cell transplantation with graft depleted of TCRalphabeta T cells and CD19 B cells.

The material was PBMCs, obtained before TCRalphabeta/CD19-depleted stem cell transplant. All receptors derive from a child aged 2-15 years with inherited bone marrow failure, due to receive a stem cell transplant.

This clonotype was found many times. Here the CDR3 reads CASSRLGGVETQYF. The CDR3 nucleotides read TGTGCCAGCAGTAGACTTGGCGGGGTAGAGACCCAGTACTTC. The chain couples TRBV6-2 or TRBV6-3 to TRBJ2-5, with a possible D match to TRBD2 (6 bases). V was trimmed by 5 bases and J by 4 bases, leaving 14 bases between them. This CDR3 contains 14 residues. From germline, CDR1 is MNHEY and CDR2 SVGEGT.

The chain combines TRBV4-3 with TRBJ1-2; D is possibly TRBD1 (5 bases). CDR3 length equals 19 residues. Germline V gives CDR1 LGHNA, CDR2 YSLEER. The V end lost 0 bases, the J end lost 2 bases, and 22 bases lay between the germline ends. CDR3 amino acids: CASSQDRRGAKVGNYGYTF. DNA of the CDR3: TGCGCCAGCAGCCAAGATCGACGAGGGGCGAAGGTGGGGAACTATGGCTACACCTTC.

This clonotype was seen only a few times. This sequence joins TRBV18 and TRBJ2-1, with TRBD1 identical over 8 bases. Germline CDR1 and CDR2: KGHSH and LQKENI. CDR3 length equals 15 residues. J gave up 7 bases and V 0 bases, and 5 bases lay outside the gene matches. This CDR3 reads CASSPPRGPGNEQFF. The CDR3 DNA reads as TGTGCCAGCTCACCACCCAGGGGGCCAGGAAATGAGCAGTTCTTC.

This clonotype was seen ten or more times. This CDR3 reads CASSFSGHNQPQHF. The CDR3 DNA follows: TGTGCCAGCAGCTTTTCAGGCCACAATCAGCCCCAGCATTTT. The chain uses TRBV7-2 and TRBJ1-5, with unresolved D. The germline gives CDR1 SGHTA, CDR2 FQGNSA. This CDR3 comprises 14 residues. V dropped 3 bases and J dropped 3 bases, with 9 bases sitting between them.

The table lists this clonotype with many counts. This chain's CDR3 is CASSLGVIQYF. CDR3 bases: TGTGCCAGCAGCTTGGGGGTCATTCAGTACTTC. V and J are TRBV5-6 and TRBJ2-4; D gene unclear. CDR3 length: 11 amino acids. The germline gives CDR1 SGHDT, CDR2 YYEEEE. The V and J ends lost 0 bases and 9 bases respectively, with 4 bases between them. Supplemented by reference TRBV5-6 and TRBJ2-4, the full variable domain reads DAGVTQSPTHLIKTRGQQVTLRCSPKSGHDTVSWYQQALGQGPQFIFQYYEEEERQRGNFPDRFSGHQFPNYSSELNVNALLLGDSALYLCASSLGVIQYFGAGTRLSVL.

The gene calls are TRBV2 and TRBJ2-2; unclear D gene. The germline CDR1 and CDR2 sequences are SNHLY and FYNNEI. V was trimmed by 8 bases and J by 4 bases, leaving 11 bases between them. The CDR3 contains 13 residues. As DNA, the CDR3 is TGTGCCAGCCGCTACGACTTCACCGGGGAGCTGTTTTTT. This encodes CASRYDFTGELFF.

This clonotype was recorded at least ten times. The V and J genes are TRBV12-3 or TRBV12-4 and TRBJ2-3; D is perhaps TRBD2 (5 bases). The CDR3 spans 15 residues. Deletions cut 6 bases from V and 1 base from J, with 14 bases between. CDR3 sequence: CASSRSGPRTDTQYF. As DNA, the CDR3 is TGTGCCAGCAGCCGAAGCGGCCCCCGCACAGATACGCAGTATTTT.

This clonotype was counted ten times or more. The V call is TRBV7-8, the J call TRBJ2-6; D may correspond to TRBD1 or TRBD2 (5 bases each). The V end was cut by 4 bases, the J end by 0 bases, with 19 bases between. The CDR3 is made up of 19 amino acids. CDR1 SGHVS and CDR2 FQNEAQ come from the germline V gene. CDR3 in DNA: TGTGCCAGCAGCTCAGATCGGGGCAGACTTCCCTCTGGGGCCAACGTCCTGACTTTC. Its protein product is CASSSDRGRLPSGANVLTF.

Only a few counts were recorded for this clonotype. The chain carries TRBV12-3 or TRBV12-4 and TRBJ1-5; 7 bases agree with TRBD1. The CDR3 extends over 19 amino acids. Germline trimming cut 3 bases from V and 1 base from J; bases unmatched to any gene: 15. The CDR3 DNA follows: TGTGCCAGCAGTTTGTCTCGATCTAGGGGGCTAGGGAGCAATCAGCCCCAGCATTTT. Translated, it gives CASSLSRSRGLGSNQPQHF.

The sample holds a few counts of this clonotype. This chain joins TRBV27 and TRBJ2-7, with D perhaps TRBD1 (5 bases). Per the germline V gene, CDR1 is MNHEY and CDR2 is SMNVEV (reference sequence). The V end lost 2 bases, the J end lost 5 bases, and 19 bases lay between the germline ends. This CDR3 is built from 16 residues. The CDR3 reads CASSLRPLRGLHEQYF. The DNA for the CDR3 is TGTGCCAGCAGTTTAAGGCCTCTTAGGGGCCTCCACGAGCAGTACTTC.

This clonotype has at least ten counts. The chain is built from TRBV10-2 and TRBJ2-4, with D tentatively TRBD1 or TRBD2 (5 bases each). V gave up 3 bases and J gave up 1 base, with 10 bases separating them. This CDR3 comprises 15 residues. The germline CDR1 and CDR2 sequences are WSHSY and SAAADI. CDR3: CASSERGLAKNIQYF. CDR3 in DNA: TGCGCCAGCAGTGAACGGGGCTTGGCCAAAAACATTCAGTACTTC.

The chain has TRBV3-1 and TRBJ2-1; D gene ambiguous. The CDR3 spans 11 residues. Trimming shortened V by 0 bases and J by 10 bases, and 4 bases separated the two germline ends. CDR1 is LGHDT, CDR2 YNNKEL, per germline (reference sequence). CDR3 protein: CASSQETEQFF. In nucleotides, the CDR3 is TGTGCCAGCAGCCAAGAGACAGAGCAGTTCTTC.

At least ten counts were recorded for this clonotype. The chain has TRBV20-1 and TRBJ2-7; TRBD1 might be the D (6 bases). The CDR3 has 13 residues. V was trimmed by 5 bases and J by 0 bases, leaving 11 bases between them. The V gene's germline CDR1 is DFQATT and CDR2 SNEGSKA (reference sequence). The CDR3 region has the DNA TGCAGTGCTCATAGGGACACCTCCTACGAGCAGTACTTC. Protein: CSAHRDTSYEQYF.

This clonotype occurred many times. The rearrangement joins TRBV7-9 to TRBJ2-7, with D tentatively TRBD2 (5 bases). The CDR3 is made up of 13 amino acids. Per germline, CDR1 SEHNR and CDR2 FQNEAQ (reference sequence). V shed 8 bases and J shed 7 bases, with 18 bases lying between them. The CDR3 spells CASVVRDSWEQYF. The DNA for the CDR3 is TGTGCCAGCGTCGTCCGGGATTCCTGGGAGCAGTACTTC. Full variable domain (outside the CDR3, taken from reference TRBV7-9 and TRBJ2-7): DTGVSQNPRHKITKRGQNVTFRCDPISEHNRLYWYRQTLGQGPEFLTYFQNEAQLEKSRLLSDRFSAERPKGSFSTLEIQRTEQGDSAMYLCASVVRDSWEQYFGPGTRLTVT.

In its sample, this clonotype was seen many times. This chain links TRBV29-1 with TRBJ1-1; D unresolved. CDR1 and CDR2 from the germline V gene are SQVTM and ANQGSEA. The germline V and J ends were trimmed by 2 bases and 10 bases, with 2 bases remaining between them. CDR3 size: 8 residues. CDR3 loop: CSVERAFF. The CDR3 DNA reads as TGCAGCGTTGAACGAGCTTTCTTT.

This clonotype was recorded many times. V is TRBV7-8 and J is TRBJ2-7; 14 bases fit TRBD2. The CDR3 has 16 amino acids. V shed 5 bases and J 6 bases; nucleotides not matched to a gene: 9. Per the germline V gene, CDR1 is SGHVS and CDR2 is FQNEAQ. CDR3 sequence: CASSRLAGGVRGEQYF. The CDR3 DNA follows: TGTGCCAGCAGCCGACTAGCGGGAGGGGTTCGTGGCGAGCAGTACTTC. The full variable domain, its missing parts supplied by reference TRBV7-8 and TRBJ2-7, is GAGVSQSPRYKVAKRGQDVALRCDPISGHVSLFWYQQALGQGPEFLTYFQNEAQLDKSGLPSDRFFAERPEGSVSTLKIQRTQQEDSAVYLCASSRLAGGVRGEQYFGPGTRLTVT.

This clonotype was recorded many times. For the CDR3, the DNA is TGTGCCAGCAGTGACTCGACGGTACGGGAGGGCTCAGATACGCAGTATTTT. Translation gives CASSDSTVREGSDTQYF. V and J are TRBV6-4 and TRBJ2-3, with 8 bases that match TRBD2. In germline, CDR1 is MRHNA, CDR2 SNTAGT. The CDR3 has 17 residues. V trimming: 0 bases; J trimming: 4 bases; junction bases outside the gene matches: 9.

This clonotype has just a few counts. This rearrangement joins TRBV7-2 to TRBJ2-5; a possible D gene is TRBD2 (7 bases). The CDR3 totals 15 residues. The germline gives CDR1 SGHTA, CDR2 FQGNSA. The ends were cut back, 4 bases at V and 7 bases at J, with 19 bases in the middle. The chain's CDR3 is CASSSRGGGTLTQYF. In DNA, the CDR3 is TGTGCCAGCAGCTCGAGAGGGGGGGGGACGCTGACCCAGTACTTC.

This clonotype appeared many times. This chain uses TRBV29-1 with TRBJ2-7; TRBD2 aligns across 11 bases. The CDR3 consists of 15 residues. The germline CDR1 and CDR2 sequences are SQVTM and ANQGSEA. V trimming: 2 bases; J trimming: 3 bases; junction bases outside the gene matches: 6. CDR3 in DNA: TGCAGCGTTGAAATGGTAGCGGGAGGGATCTACGAGCAGTACTTC. Its translation: CSVEMVAGGIYEQYF.

This clonotype was seen only a few times. The chain links TRBV5-1 to TRBJ1-2; D ambiguous. CDR1 is SGHRS and CDR2 is YFSETQ in the germline V gene. Trimming removed 4 bases at V and 7 bases at J, with 11 bases between. The CDR3 consists of 12 residues. CDR3: CASSLLLIGYTF. DNA for the CDR3: TGCGCCAGCAGCCTGCTGTTGATTGGCTACACCTTC.